The 20 T cell receptor beta chains in this list originate from one sample, sequenced in a study of cytomegalovirus exposure and HLA in healthy donors. Primers for the PCR totalled 60 Vbeta and 13 Jbeta. Sequencing was performed with immunoSEQ multiplex PCR; in TCRdb, only in-frame clones are kept and a portion is missing. The sample has under 110,000 clones; about 75% are singletons. Specimen: PBMCs. The source of these receptors is a man in his forties or fifties in good health and CMV-seronegative.

V usage is TRBV19 and J usage is TRBJ1-4; TRBD1 might be the D (6 bases). Looked up from germline, CDR1 is LNHDA and CDR2 is SQIVND (reference sequence). The CDR3 extends over 16 amino acids. V lost 7 bases and J lost 7, with 22 bases in between. This CDR3 reads CASTRTGTSFGEKLFF. The CDR3 nucleotides read TGTGCCAGTACCAGAACCGGGACATCTTTCGGTGAAAAACTGTTTTTT. Using reference TRBV19 and TRBJ1-4 for the parts outside the CDR3, the full variable domain is DGGITQSPKYLFRKEGQNVTLSCEQNLNHDAMYWYRQDPGQGLRLIYYSQIVNDFQKGDIAEGYSVSREKKESFPLTVTSAQKNPTAFYLCASTRTGTSFGEKLFFGSGTQLSVL.

The V gene is TRBV25-1, the J gene TRBJ1-6; 7 bases align to TRBD1. CDR3 size: 17 residues. Trimming cost V 4 bases and J 1 base; bases outside gene matches: 7. Germline values: CDR1 MGHDK, CDR2 SYGVNS. DNA of the CDR3: TGTGCCAGCAGTGCCCAACAGGGGTGGTCCTATAATTCACCCCTCCACTTT. Translation gives CASSAQQGWSYNSPLHF.

The chain recombines TRBV18 with TRBJ1-2; TRBD1 aligns across 9 bases. CDR1 and CDR2 (germline): KGHSH, LQKENI. CDR3 length: 13 amino acids. V dropped 5 bases and J dropped 5; count of bases not matched to a gene: 3. CDR3: CASSSTGGYGYTF. The CDR3 bases are TGTGCCAGCTCATCGACAGGGGGATATGGCTACACCTTC. Supplemented by reference TRBV18 and TRBJ1-2, the full variable domain reads NAGVMQNPRHLVRRRGQEARLRCSPMKGHSHVYWYRQLPEEGLKFMVYLQKENIIDESGMPKERFSAEFPKEGPSILRIQQVVRGDSAAYFCASSSTGGYGYTFGSGTRLTVV.

V is TRBV5-1 and J is TRBJ2-1; the D gene is possibly TRBD1 (5 bases). V was pared by 2 bases and J by 0 bases, with 12 bases between. The CDR3 loop spans 16 amino acids. The germline CDR1 and CDR2 sequences are SGHRS and YFSETQ. Here the CDR3 reads CASSFSQGSSYNEQFF. The DNA of the CDR3 is TGCGCCAGCAGCTTTTCGCAGGGTAGCTCCTACAATGAGCAGTTCTTC. Variable domain in full (rest from reference TRBV5-1 and TRBJ2-1): KAGVTQTPRYLIKTRGQQVTLSCSPISGHRSVSWYQQTPGQGLQFLFEYFSETQRNKGNFPGRFSGRQFSNSRSEMNVSTLELGDSALYLCASSFSQGSSYNEQFFGPGTRLTVL.

The table lists this clone with a few counts. Additional DNA sequences in this sample encode the identical CDR3. DNA of the CDR3: TGCGCCAGCAGCTTAGAGGGTTATAGCAATCAGCCCCAGCATTTT. Protein product: CASSLEGYSNQPQHF. The chain employs TRBV5-1 and TRBJ1-5; no clear D gene. CDR1 and CDR2 from the germline V gene are SGHRS and YFSETQ. The CDR3 contains 15 residues. V was pared by 2 bases and J by 0 bases, with 9 bases between.

This clone was observed a single time. The rearrangement joins TRBV5-4 to TRBJ1-2, with D maybe TRBD1 (6 bases). This CDR3 contains 17 residues. CDR1 and CDR2 from the germline V gene are SGHNT and YYREEE (reference sequence). V was trimmed by 4 bases and J by 4 bases, leaving 23 bases between them. In DNA, the CDR3 is TGTGCCAGCAGCAACGAGCGGATGGACAGCAAATCCTATGGCTACACCTTC. Translated: CASSNERMDSKSYGYTF.

The CDR3 sequence is CASRAGTGGYQPQHF. CDR3 nucleotide sequence: TGTGCCAGCAGGGCCGGGACAGGGGGCTATCAGCCCCAGCATTTT. The chain links TRBV5-8 to TRBJ1-5; 12 positions match TRBD1. CDR1 and CDR2 from the germline V gene are SGHTS and YDEGEE. The CDR3 spans 15 residues. The V and J ends lost 5 bases and 5 bases, in that order; junction bases with no gene match: 5.

This clone was found a few times. The chain is built from TRBV4-1 and TRBJ2-7, with D perhaps matching TRBD1 (5 bases). V was trimmed by 3 bases and J by 5 bases, leaving 11 bases between them. This CDR3 comprises 13 residues. The germline V gene encodes CDR1 MGHRA and CDR2 YSYEKL. The CDR3 region is CASSHVQGNEQYF. In nucleotides, the CDR3 is TGCGCCAGCAGCCATGTTCAGGGAAACGAGCAGTACTTC.

The V call is TRBV27, the J call TRBJ2-7; possibly TRBD1 for D (6 bases). Trimming took off 0 bases at V and 4 bases at J, with 13 bases between the two ends. The CDR3 length is 15 residues. Germline CDR1 MNHEY, CDR2 SMNVEV (reference sequence). CDR3 residues: CASSLSLRGTYEQYF. The DNA of the CDR3 is TGTGCCAGCAGTTTATCGCTCAGGGGTACGTACGAGCAGTACTTC.

This chain uses TRBV27 with TRBJ2-2; no clear D gene. Germline-derived CDR1 and CDR2 are MNHEY and SMNVEV (reference sequence). The CDR3 extends over 14 amino acids. V was trimmed by 2 bases and J by 1 base, leaving 5 bases between them. CDR3 DNA: TGTGCCAGCAGTTTAGCCGGGAACACCGGGGAGCTGTTTTTT. This translates into CASSLAGNTGELFF.

This rearrangement joins TRBV11-2 to TRBJ1-1, with D possibly TRBD1 on 6 matching bases. The V and J ends lost 4 bases and 5 bases respectively, with 20 bases between them. Germline loops: CDR1 SGHAT, CDR2 FQNNGV. The CDR3 runs 16 residues. The CDR3 is CASSSYREGPGTEAFF. The DNA for the CDR3 is TGTGCCAGCAGCTCTTACAGGGAGGGCCCGGGTACTGAAGCTTTCTTT.

V usage is TRBV10-3 and J usage is TRBJ1-1, with D possibly being TRBD1 (6 bases). The V gene lost 7 bases and the J gene lost 3 bases, with 24 bases spanning the gap. CDR1 ENHRY and CDR2 SYGVKD come from the germline V gene. CDR3 length: 17 residues. CDR3 region: CAIKGHGVETWDTEAFF. The DNA for the CDR3 is TGTGCCATCAAGGGACATGGGGTCGAAACTTGGGACACTGAAGCTTTCTTT.

The chain carries TRBV29-1 and TRBJ2-7, with 7 bases fitting TRBD1. CDR3 length equals 13 residues. V lost 0 bases and J lost 6; bases outside the gene matches: 5. Germline CDR1 reads SQVTM; CDR2 reads ANQGSEA. The CDR3 region is CSVEETGSREQYF. The CDR3 nucleotides are TGCAGCGTTGAAGAGACAGGGTCACGCGAGCAGTACTTC.

This sequence joins TRBV18 and TRBJ1-3; D perhaps matches TRBD1 (5 bases). The CDR3 is made up of 15 amino acids. V was cut by 3 bases and J by 4 bases, with 13 bases left in between. Germline V gene sequence: CDR1 KGHSH, CDR2 LQKENI. This CDR3 is CASSPKQGGGNTIYF. As DNA, the CDR3 is TGTGCCAGCTCACCCAAGCAGGGAGGAGGAAACACCATATATTTT.

J is TRBJ2-1 and V is TRBV21-1; the table's D gene call, TRBD2, was not cross checked with the DNA. TRBV21-1 is listed as a pseudogene. This CDR3 has 16 amino acids. CDR3 DNA sequence: TGTGCCAGCACCCCGGTCGGGAGGGAGTCCTACAATGAGCAGTTCTTC. It specifies CASTPVGRESYNEQFF.

This clone was seen once. The rearrangement links TRBV28 to TRBJ1-1; tentative D call: TRBD1 (6 bases). CDR1 and CDR2 from the germline V gene are MDHEN and SYDVKM. Trimming left V 10 bases short and J 5 bases short, with 14 bases between. The CDR3 totals 12 residues. The CDR3 DNA reads as TGTGCCACAGGGGTAGAGTGGACTGAAGCTTTCTTT. It codes for CATGVEWTEAFF.

The chain couples TRBV6-5 to TRBJ1-5; 7 positions match TRBD1. Germline trimming cut 6 bases from V and 2 bases from J; bases unmatched to any gene: 4. This CDR3 spans 14 amino acids. Germline V gene data show CDR1 as MNHEY and CDR2 as SVGAGI. CDR3 in DNA: TGTGCCAGCAGATCCGACAGGGGCAATCAGCCCCAGCATTTT. It codes for CASRSDRGNQPQHF.

The chain couples TRBV7-9 to TRBJ2-1, with D tentatively TRBD2 (6 bases). Trimming took off 10 bases at V and 7 bases at J, with 17 bases between the two ends. This CDR3 has 13 amino acids. The germline gives CDR1 SEHNR, CDR2 FQNEAQ (reference sequence). CDR3 in DNA: TGTGCCACTGGGCGGGGCGGGCCTAATGAGCAGTTCTTC. It yields the protein CATGRGGPNEQFF.

This clone was found a few times. The rearrangement links TRBV30 to TRBJ2-5, with TRBD2 matching over 14 bases. The CDR3 has 16 residues. Trimming took 3 bases from V and 9 from J; bases not matched to a gene: 12. Per the germline V gene, CDR1 is GTSNPN and CDR2 is SVGIG (reference sequence). The CDR3 DNA is TGTGCCTGGAGCCCCGGGACTAGCGGGGGCGGTTTGGCCCAGTACTTC. The encoded protein is CAWSPGTSGGGLAQYF. The full variable domain, its missing parts supplied by reference TRBV30 and TRBJ2-5, is SQTIHQWPATLVQPVGSPLSLECTVEGTSNPNLYWYRQAAGRGLQLLFYSVGIGQISSEVPQNLSASRPQDRQFILSSKKLLLSDSGFYLCAWSPGTSGGGLAQYFGPGTRLLVL.

In its sample, this clone was seen once. The rearrangement joins TRBV28 to TRBJ2-7; 9 nucleotides agree with TRBD2. The V and J ends lost 6 bases and 2 bases, in that order; junction bases with no gene match: 5. Germline-derived CDR1 and CDR2 are MDHEN and SYDVKM. The CDR3 totals 14 residues. CDR3 loop: CASRPSGVTYEQYF. The CDR3 DNA reads as TGTGCCAGCAGGCCTAGCGGGGTTACCTACGAGCAGTACTTC.